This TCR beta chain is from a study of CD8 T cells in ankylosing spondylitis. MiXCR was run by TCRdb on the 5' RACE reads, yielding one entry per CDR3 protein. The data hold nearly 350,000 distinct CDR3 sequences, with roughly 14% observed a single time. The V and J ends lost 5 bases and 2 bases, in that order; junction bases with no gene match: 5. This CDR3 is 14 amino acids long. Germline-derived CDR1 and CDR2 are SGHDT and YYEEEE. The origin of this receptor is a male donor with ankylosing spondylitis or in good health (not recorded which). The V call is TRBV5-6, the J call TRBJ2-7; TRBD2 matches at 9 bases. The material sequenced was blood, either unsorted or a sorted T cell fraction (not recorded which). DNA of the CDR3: TGTGCCAGCAGACTGACTAGCGGAACCTACGAGCAGTACTTC. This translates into CASRLTSGTYEQYF.